This T cell receptor (beta chain) was retrieved from a study of regulatory dendritic cells for organ transplantation. Study at large: On day 6, the dendritic cells were exposed to LPS.

Sequencing used immunoSEQ multiplex PCR; TCRdb keeps in-frame clones, though not all of them. The data contain 9,500 to 12,000 clones, around 92% of them singletons. Sorted T cells were CFSE-labeled and cultured 5 days with allogeneic regulatory or mature dendritic cells at 1:10. Memory T cells were CD45RO+, naive were CD45RA+, sorted by FACS. Concerning this clone: Antigen: not known.

Input material: naive CD8+ T cells from blood cultured with dendritic cells. As for subset: CD45RA+ naive T cells. The TCR comes from a human donor in good health.

The CDR3 DNA reads TGTGCCATTGGGGGGATAAATCAGCCCCAGCATTTT. Translation: CAIGGINQPQHF. The chain uses TRBV10-3 and TRBJ1-5; D possibly corresponds to TRBD1 (5 bases). V gave up 9 bases and J gave up 4 bases, with 10 bases separating them. This CDR3 comprises 12 residues. Germline V gene lookup returns CDR1 ENHRY and CDR2 SYGVKD.